This T cell receptor beta chain emerged from a study of T cell repertoires in cytomegalovirus infection. Overall study context: Peptides in the study included HLA-C-restricted and HLA-B-restricted CMV epitopes. Study outcomes and limitations: The study found HLA-C-restricted CMV-specific TCR beta clonotypes dominating the ex vivo response.

TCRdb fed the reads into MiXCR, producing one record per CDR3 protein. There are around 770,000 distinct CDR3 sequences in the sample; about 28% occur only once, and about an eighth lies in the top ten. V was shortened by 1 base and J by 4 bases, with 10 bases between the two germline ends. Per germline, CDR1 SGHTA and CDR2 FQGNSA. CDR3 length: 14 amino acids. This clonotype has ten or more counts. Its target is unknown. This chain joins TRBV7-2 and TRBJ1-2; D remains unclear. The source material was cultured CD8+ T cells from PBMCs, sampled from culture after CMV antigen stimulation. The clonotype originates from a human donor in good health (CMV status not recorded). Some clones in this sample may be carry-over from other donors' samples. The CDR3 coding sequence is TGTGCCAGCAGCTTAGGACAATCCGCCTATGGCTACACCTTC. Residues: CASSLGQSAYGYTF.